The 30 T cell receptor beta chains given below trace back to one sample, sequenced in a study of response to subunit inactivated influenza vaccine. TCRdb called the RT-PCR reads again in MiXCR, with one record for every CDR3 protein. The sample consists of hundreds of thousands of distinct CDR3 sequences, 12% of them appearing once. The input for sequencing was PBMCs from blood, taken on the day of vaccination. Receptors originate from a man aged 45-65 years who received an inactivated influenza vaccine.

The chain joins TRBV24-1 to TRBJ1-5; TRBD1 aligns across 7 bases. The CDR3 extends over 15 amino acids. J was trimmed by 7 bases and V by 2 bases; bases with no gene match: 7. From germline, CDR1 is KGHDR and CDR2 SFDVKD. The CDR3: CATSDCDREDQPQHF. CDR3 DNA: TGTGCCACCAGTGATTGTGACAGGGAGGACCAGCCCCAGCATTTT.

This clonotype has ten or more counts. The chain uses TRBV3-1 and TRBJ1-5; unclear D gene. Trimming shortened V by 0 bases and J by 4 bases, and 1 base separated the two germline ends. The CDR3 is 12 residues long. Looked up from germline, CDR1 is LGHDT and CDR2 is YNNKEL (reference sequence). DNA of the CDR3: TGTGCCAGCAGCCAAGAGAATCAGCCCCAGCATTTT. It yields the protein CASSQENQPQHF.

The genes are TRBV20-1 and TRBJ2-1, with D perhaps TRBD1 (6 bases). There are 14 residues in the CDR3. Per germline, CDR1 DFQATT and CDR2 SNEGSKA (reference sequence). Trimming removed 3 bases from V and 6 bases from J, with 15 bases in between. Written as DNA, the CDR3 is TGCAGTGCTAGTGTGGGGGCCTTCGGCAATGAGCAGTTCTTC. Its translation is CSASVGAFGNEQFF.

CDR3 amino acids: CASSYGGLAGAQYF. The CDR3, as DNA: TGTGCCAGCAGTTACGGGGGACTAGCGGGAGCCCAGTACTTC. The genes are TRBV6-5 and TRBJ2-5; the match to TRBD2 covers 14 bases. V lost 2 bases to trimming and J lost 9 bases; unmatched junction nucleotides: 2. The CDR3 loop spans 14 amino acids. The germline V gene has CDR1 MNHEY and CDR2 SVGAGI.

The sample holds a few counts of this clonotype. The chain employs TRBV19 and TRBJ2-7; D is perhaps TRBD1 (6 bases). The CDR3 sequence is 15 residues long. CDR1 LNHDA and CDR2 SQIVND come from the germline V gene (reference sequence). Deletions cut 5 bases from V and 3 bases from J, with 17 bases between. The CDR3 loop is CASSQIQGGRYEQYF. CDR3 in DNA: TGTGCCAGTAGTCAAATACAGGGTGGTCGCTACGAGCAGTACTTC.

J is TRBJ1-2 and V is TRBV6-1; D is uncertain. V lost 6 bases to trimming and J lost 6 bases, with 11 bases between them. The CDR3 is 12 residues long. CDR1 is MNHNS, CDR2 SASEGT, per germline. CDR3 region: CASRQNLDGYTF. In DNA form, the CDR3 reads TGTGCCAGCAGGCAGAACTTAGATGGCTACACCTTC.

In its sample, this clonotype was seen a few times. This chain connects TRBV29-1 to TRBJ2-2; D call uncertain. The V gene's germline CDR1 is SQVTM and CDR2 ANQGSEA. The CDR3 sequence is 13 residues long. V was trimmed by 7 bases and J by 7 bases, leaving 16 bases between them. CDR3 nucleotides: TGCAGCGCCCTACATGGCTTTGGCGGGGAGCTGTTTTTT. This codes for CSALHGFGGELFF.

There are a few counts of this clonotype. The rearrangement joins TRBV27 to TRBJ2-7, with D unresolved. Trimming removed 3 bases at V and 4 bases at J, with 13 bases between. The CDR3 consists of 14 residues. CDR1 and CDR2 (germline): MNHEY, SMNVEV (reference sequence). The CDR3, as DNA: TGTGCCAGCAGTTTGGGTATAGCTATGTACGAGCAGTACTTC. It codes for CASSLGIAMYEQYF.

CDR3 in DNA: TGCGCCAGCTCCAGGGGCGCGAACGAGCAGTACTTC. It yields the protein CASSRGANEQYF. This sequence joins TRBV4-1 and TRBJ2-7; tentatively, D is TRBD1 (6 bases). The CDR3 contains 12 residues. V was pared by 8 bases and J by 5 bases, with 13 bases between. The germline V gene encodes CDR1 MGHRA and CDR2 YSYEKL.

The table lists this clonotype with a few counts. The chain couples TRBV2 to TRBJ2-6; D gene ambiguous. The V gene lost 7 bases and the J gene lost 3 bases, with 10 bases spanning the gap. Germline assignment: CDR1 SNHLY and CDR2 FYNNEI. The CDR3 length is 14 residues. CDR3 nucleotide sequence: TGTGCCAGCAAGGCGGTTGTTGGGGCCAACGTCCTGACTTTC. This encodes CASKAVVGANVLTF.

This chain joins TRBV10-3 and TRBJ2-6; unclear D gene. Germline-derived CDR1 and CDR2 are ENHRY and SYGVKD. The V end lost 4 bases, the J end lost 1 base, and 8 bases lay between the germline ends. CDR3 length equals 15 residues. The CDR3 coding sequence is TGTGCCATCAGTGCTGGCCTGTCTGGGGCCAACGTCCTGACTTTC. Encoded protein: CAISAGLSGANVLTF.

This clonotype was recorded a few times. The CDR3 here is CASSPVFSSRRDEQFF. The CDR3 coding sequence is TGTGCCAGCAGCCCCGTGTTCTCCTCGCGTCGCGATGAGCAGTTCTTC. This rearrangement joins TRBV9 to TRBJ2-1; unclear D gene. V lost 4 bases, J lost 8 bases, and 22 bases lay in between. Germline loops: CDR1 SGDLS, CDR2 YYNGEE. The CDR3 loop spans 16 amino acids.

This clonotype was recorded a few times. CDR3 coding DNA: TGTGCCAGCAGTGTTGGGTATGCCGGGGAGCTGTTTTTT. This gives the protein CASSVGYAGELFF. This chain joins TRBV2 and TRBJ2-2; D is uncertain. The CDR3 extends over 13 amino acids. Per germline, CDR1 SNHLY and CDR2 FYNNEI. V lost 4 bases to trimming and J lost 6 bases, with 9 bases between them.

The chain carries TRBV12-3 or TRBV12-4 and TRBJ2-5; the match to TRBD2 covers 9 bases. This CDR3 is built from 17 residues. The J segment lost 3 bases and the V segment lost 3 bases, leaving 11 bases of the junction unmatched. The CDR3 coding sequence is TGTGCCAGCAGTTTGGGGTCAAGCGGGGGGCGTGAAGAGACCCAGTACTTC. The encoded protein is CASSLGSSGGREETQYF.

This clonotype is a singleton in its sample. A single base separates this from a much larger clone, so it may be a read error. The chain links TRBV5-5 to TRBJ2-4, with D tentatively TRBD1 (6 bases). This CDR3 is 13 amino acids long. V lost 0 bases and J lost 9, with 10 bases in between. CDR1 is SGHKS and CDR2 is YYEKEE in the germline V gene (reference sequence). The chain's CDR3 is CASSLVQGPIQYF. The CDR3 nucleotides are TGTGCCAGCAGCTTGGTACAGGGTCCCATTCAGTACTTC.

At least ten counts were recorded for this clonotype. The chain recombines TRBV7-9 with TRBJ2-1; D uncertain. This CDR3 is 12 amino acids long. Germline V CDR1 and CDR2: SEHNR, FQNEAQ (reference sequence). V lost 6 bases and J lost 7, with 10 bases in between. In DNA form, the CDR3 reads TGTGCCAGCAGTCTCGGATGGAATGAGCAGTTCTTC. It specifies CASSLGWNEQFF.

CDR3 in amino acids: CASISWGVPEAFF. For the CDR3, the DNA is TGTGCCAGCATTTCTTGGGGGGTTCCTGAAGCTTTCTTT. This chain joins TRBV7-2 and TRBJ1-1, with D possibly matching TRBD1 (5 bases). Trimming shortened V by 7 bases and J by 6 bases, and 15 bases separated the two germline ends. The CDR3 length is 13 residues. Germline V CDR1 and CDR2: SGHTA, FQGNSA.

The gene calls are TRBV12-3 or TRBV12-4 and TRBJ2-5; D ambiguous. This CDR3 region has 12 residues. Trimming cost V 6 bases and J 5 bases, with 10 bases left between them. As DNA, the CDR3 is TGTGCCAGCAGCTCTTTATTTGAGACCCAGTACTTC. Amino acid sequence: CASSSLFETQYF.

The chain carries TRBV24-1 and TRBJ2-1; 8 nucleotides agree with TRBD2. Germline V gene sequence: CDR1 KGHDR, CDR2 SFDVKD. The CDR3 has 14 amino acids. With V trimmed by 7 bases and J by 9 bases, 10 bases remained unmatched. The CDR3 sequence: CATSPGGGRSEQFF. CDR3 DNA sequence: TGTGCCACCAGCCCCGGGGGGGGGCGAAGTGAGCAGTTCTTC.

At least ten counts were recorded for this clonotype. The V call is TRBV20-1, the J call TRBJ2-7; D uncertain. In germline, CDR1 is DFQATT, CDR2 SNEGSKA (reference sequence). Trimming shortened V by 3 bases and J by 2 bases, and 14 bases separated the two germline ends. CDR3 size: 14 residues. The CDR3 coding sequence is TGCAGTGCTAGTGCCCGGGTCCGTACCTACGAGCAGTACTTC. It translates to CSASARVRTYEQYF.

This clonotype was recorded a few times. The CDR3 region has the DNA TGCAGTGCTAGGGGCGGAATTCTATACAATGAGCAGTTCTTC. It is translated as CSARGGILYNEQFF. This chain uses TRBV20-1 with TRBJ2-1, with D uncertain. CDR3 length: 14 amino acids. Deletions cut 3 bases from V and 4 bases from J, with 13 bases between. Germline V CDR1 and CDR2: DFQATT, SNEGSKA (reference sequence).

The chain uses TRBV20-1 and TRBJ2-4; tentatively, D is TRBD1 (6 bases). V was clipped by 8 bases and J by 6 bases, with 20 bases between them. The CDR3 runs to 14 residues. Germline-derived CDR1 and CDR2 are DFQATT and SNEGSKA (reference sequence). CDR3 nucleotides: TGCAGTACCCCGGGCGCCAGGGGTGGAAACATTCAGTACTTC. Translation: CSTPGARGGNIQYF.

The rearrangement links TRBV12-3 or TRBV12-4 to TRBJ1-2; 11 nucleotides agree with TRBD1. J gave up 6 bases and V 7 bases, and 19 bases lay outside the gene matches. This CDR3 region has 18 residues. This chain's CDR3 is CASNHRVGQGAAKDGYTF. CDR3 coding DNA: TGTGCCAGCAATCATAGGGTCGGACAGGGGGCGGCCAAGGATGGCTACACCTTC.

In this sample, this clonotype turned up many times. The rearrangement joins TRBV4-3 to TRBJ2-1; tentative D call: TRBD1 (5 bases). Germline CDR1 LGHNA, CDR2 YSLEER. V lost 5 bases and J 4 bases, leaving 15 bases between the germline ends. The CDR3 extends over 15 amino acids. The CDR3 protein is CASSSTESSYNEQFF. CDR3 coding DNA: TGCGCCAGCAGCTCGACAGAGTCCTCGTACAATGAGCAGTTCTTC.

This clonotype was seen more than once but under ten times. This chain links TRBV19 with TRBJ1-1; D gene unclear. V lost 5 bases and J 3 bases, leaving 10 bases between the germline ends. The germline gives CDR1 LNHDA, CDR2 SQIVND (reference sequence). CDR3 length: 13 amino acids. The chain's CDR3 is CASSPTWDTEAFF. In DNA form, the CDR3 reads TGTGCCAGTAGTCCAACCTGGGACACTGAAGCTTTCTTT.

The rearrangement joins TRBV20-1 to TRBJ2-7; TRBD1 matches 10 bases. V was pared by 1 base and J by 5 bases, with 5 bases of the junction left unmatched. CDR1 and CDR2 (germline): DFQATT, SNEGSKA (reference sequence). This CDR3 is built from 14 residues. The CDR3 DNA follows: TGCAGTGCTAGAGGTGGGACAGGGGCACACGAGCAGTACTTC. It translates to CSARGGTGAHEQYF.

This clonotype appeared many times. The J gene is TRBJ2-1, the V gene TRBV7-9; the D gene is possibly TRBD2 (5 bases). Trimming cost V 3 bases and J 7 bases, with 19 bases left between them. The CDR3 length is 16 residues. Germline CDR1 and CDR2: SEHNR and FQNEAQ (reference sequence). Here the CDR3 DNA reads TGTGCCAGCAGCTTCTATAGATCACCCGCGGGTAATGAGCAGTTCTTC. As protein: CASSFYRSPAGNEQFF.

This clonotype occurred a few times. The chain combines TRBV6-5 with TRBJ1-1; 10 positions agree with TRBD1. Germline loops: CDR1 MNHEY, CDR2 SVGAGI. The CDR3 totals 12 residues. With V trimmed by 8 bases and J by 6 bases, 3 bases remained unmatched. The CDR3: CASGQGGAEAFF. CDR3 sequence (DNA): TGTGCCAGCGGACAGGGGGGGGCTGAAGCTTTCTTT.

V is TRBV12-3 or TRBV12-4 and J is TRBJ1-1, with 7 bases lining up with TRBD1. CDR3 length: 14 amino acids. The trim removed 5 bases at V and 6 bases at J, leaving 9 bases unmatched. CDR3 nucleotide sequence: TGTGCCAGCAGTCGACCAGAGGGGGCATCTGAAGCTTTCTTT. This sequence encodes CASSRPEGASEAFF.

This clonotype was recorded many times. This chain links TRBV11-2 with TRBJ2-1; D possibly matches TRBD1 or TRBD2 (7 bases each). V was clipped by 5 bases and J by 6 bases, with 23 bases between them. The CDR3 sequence is 17 residues long. Germline assignment: CDR1 SGHAT and CDR2 FQNNGV. The CDR3 is CASSTALRGGRGNEQFF. Here the CDR3 DNA reads TGTGCCAGCAGCACGGCTCTCAGGGGGGGGCGAGGCAATGAGCAGTTCTTC.